The 3 T cell receptor beta chains below come from one sample, sequenced in a study of T cell responses to AZD1222 COVID-19 vaccine. Libraries were prepared by immunoSEQ multiplex PCR; TCRdb keeps only in-frame clonotypes and omits some of them. The table includes 120,000 to 150,000 clones, roughly 90% detected once. The sample consisted of peripheral blood, taken 28 days after the second AZD1222 dose. These receptors were obtained from an adult who received the AZD1222 COVID-19 vaccine.

This rearrangement joins TRBV18 to TRBJ1-5, with 12 bases aligning to TRBD1. The CDR3 has 16 amino acids. Germline values: CDR1 KGHSH, CDR2 LQKENI. The ends lost 3 bases at V and 6 bases at J; junction bases unmatched: 6. The CDR3 reads CASSPGTGGASQPQHF. The CDR3 DNA follows: TGTGCCAGCTCACCTGGGACAGGGGGCGCGAGTCAGCCCCAGCATTTT.

This chain connects TRBV10-1 to TRBJ2-3; TRBD2 agrees at 11 bases. The CDR3 runs 15 residues. The J segment lost 0 bases and the V segment lost 8 bases, leaving 4 bases of the junction unmatched. Looked up from germline, CDR1 is WNHNN and CDR2 is SYGVQD (reference sequence). The CDR3 sequence: CASSRLAGSTDTQYF. The CDR3 DNA reads as TGCGCCAGCTCCCGACTAGCGGGGAGCACAGATACGCAGTATTTT.

The rearrangement joins TRBV10-2 to TRBJ2-1; either TRBD1 or TRBD2 may supply D (5 bases each). The germline V and J ends were trimmed by 1 base and 4 bases, with 17 bases remaining between them. The CDR3 is made up of 17 amino acids. Germline V gene data show CDR1 as WSHSY and CDR2 as SAAADI. The CDR3 loop is CASSELLGATPYNEQFF. The CDR3 DNA is TGCGCCAGCAGTGAGTTACTCGGGGCGACACCTTACAATGAGCAGTTCTTC.